Presented here are 21 T cell receptor beta chains from one specimen sequenced in a study of T cell repertoires in cytomegalovirus infection. Antigens of these TCRs are unknown. TCRdb reanalysed the reads using MiXCR and keeps one entry per CDR3 protein. The data hold about half a million distinct CDR3 sequences, with roughly 34% observed a single time. The material sequenced was cultured PBMCs, taken from culture after CMV antigen stimulation. These receptors came from a human donor in good health (CMV status not recorded). Some clones in this sample may be carry-over from other donors' samples.

The J gene is TRBJ2-7, the V gene TRBV7-8, with 7 bases fitting TRBD1. Germline-derived CDR1 and CDR2 are SGHVS and FQNEAQ. V shed 2 bases, J shed 6 bases, and the junction held 10 bases outside the gene matches. The CDR3 consists of 15 residues. CDR3 loop: CASSLYWGQSGEQYF. The DNA of the CDR3 is TGTGCCAGCAGCTTATATTGGGGACAGTCGGGCGAGCAGTACTTC.

A few counts support this clonotype. V and J are TRBV4-2 and TRBJ2-1; D is perhaps TRBD2 (5 bases). V was shortened by 0 bases and J by 0 bases, with 12 bases between the two germline ends. This CDR3 contains 17 residues. Germline lookup yields CDR1 LGHNA and CDR2 YNFKEQ. CDR3 region: CASSQDVVAHSYNEQFF. The CDR3 DNA follows: TGTGCCAGCAGCCAAGACGTAGTAGCGCACTCCTACAATGAGCAGTTCTTC.

In this sample, this clonotype turned up many times. The V and J genes are TRBV7-2 and TRBJ2-3; D is undetermined. Germline CDR1 SGHTA, CDR2 FQGNSA. There are 17 residues in the CDR3. The V and J ends lost 2 bases and 2 bases respectively, with 17 bases between them. The chain's CDR3 is CASSLYLSRSNTDTQYF. CDR3 nucleotides: TGTGCCAGCAGCTTATATTTAAGTCGATCCAACACAGATACGCAGTATTTT.

The CDR3 sequence is CASRTDRSYEQYV. The CDR3 region has the DNA TGTGCCAGCAGGACCGACAGGTCCTACGAGCAGTACGTC. The rearrangement uses TRBV6-4 and TRBJ2-7, with a tentative D call TRBD1 (6 bases). This CDR3 has 13 amino acids. V was pared by 6 bases and J by 1 base, with 10 bases between. The germline V gene has CDR1 MRHNA and CDR2 SNTAGT.

Here the CDR3 DNA reads TGTGCCAGCAGCCTGGGAGGGACAGGATCTAACTATGGCTACACCTTC. Encoded protein: CASSLGGTGSNYGYTF. The chain carries TRBV9 and TRBJ1-2; 8 bases are shared with TRBD1. V was pared by 4 bases and J by 0 bases, with 8 bases of the junction left unmatched. CDR3 length equals 16 residues. Germline lookup yields CDR1 SGDLS and CDR2 YYNGEE.

This clonotype was seen many times. The chain recombines TRBV7-2 with TRBJ1-2; TRBD1 might be the D (5 bases). In germline, CDR1 is SGHTA, CDR2 FQGNSA. The CDR3 extends over 14 amino acids. V lost 5 bases to trimming and J lost 3 bases, with 13 bases between them. The CDR3 reads CASSPRVTDYGYTF. The CDR3 nucleotides read TGTGCCAGCAGCCCCCGAGTGACAGACTATGGCTACACCTTC.

This chain connects TRBV6-1 to TRBJ2-1; the match to TRBD2 covers 14 bases. After removal of 10 bases from V and 7 bases from J, the junction contained 3 bases not matched to a gene. The CDR3 runs to 13 residues. Germline CDR1 reads MNHNS; CDR2 reads SASEGT. The CDR3 nucleotides read TGTGCCACCAGACTAGCGGGAGGGAATGAGCAGTTCTTC. It specifies CATRLAGGNEQFF.

CDR3 bases: TGTGCCGGAAAACCCGAAACAGGTGAAGCTTTCTTT. It yields the protein CAGKPETGEAFF. The chain employs TRBV30 and TRBJ1-1; TRBD1 might be the D (5 bases). Germline lookup yields CDR1 GTSNPN and CDR2 SVGIG (reference sequence). The CDR3 runs to 12 residues. Trimming removed 8 bases at V and 7 bases at J, with 17 bases between.

The J gene is TRBJ1-4, the V gene TRBV5-1; TRBD1 matches 7 bases. The germline V gene has CDR1 SGHRS and CDR2 YFSETQ. This CDR3 has 14 residues. Trimming took 3 bases from V and 7 from J; bases not matched to a gene: 6. The CDR3 reads CASSSRPGGEKLFF. The CDR3 coding sequence is TGCGCCAGCAGCTCTCGGCCAGGGGGTGAAAAACTGTTTTTT.

The genes are TRBV29-1 and TRBJ2-1, with 8 bases matching TRBD2. Unmatched junction bases numbered 12, after V lost 8 bases and J lost 0 bases. The CDR3 contains 16 residues. CDR1 and CDR2 (germline): SQVTM, ANQGSEA. CDR3 loop: CSTLAEKRNSYNEQFF. CDR3 coding DNA: TGCAGCACACTAGCGGAAAAAAGAAACTCCTACAATGAGCAGTTCTTC.

This clonotype has at least ten counts. The gene calls are TRBV7-3 and TRBJ2-4; TRBD2 agrees at 8 bases. The CDR3 loop spans 14 amino acids. The trim removed 2 bases at V and 3 bases at J, leaving 0 bases unmatched. CDR1 is SGHTA and CDR2 is FQGTGA in the germline V gene. CDR3 amino acids: CASSLAGGKNIQYF. CDR3 coding DNA: TGTGCCAGCAGCTTAGCGGGAGGCAAAAACATTCAGTACTTC.

CDR3 region: CASSQERTRVLLQPQHF. CDR3 bases: TGCGCCAGCAGCCAAGAAAGGACAAGGGTTTTGCTTCAGCCCCAGCATTTT. The rearrangement joins TRBV4-1 to TRBJ1-5, with D possibly matching TRBD1 (5 bases). CDR1 is MGHRA and CDR2 is YSYEKL in the germline V gene. V was cut by 0 bases and J by 6 bases, with 18 bases left in between. The CDR3 has 17 amino acids.

In this sample, this clonotype turned up a few times. This rearrangement joins TRBV5-1 to TRBJ2-4; D is possibly TRBD1 (6 bases). Looked up from germline, CDR1 is SGHRS and CDR2 is YFSETQ. The CDR3 is made up of 13 amino acids. With 1 base removed from V and 9 bases from J, the gap between germline ends came to 11 bases. CDR3 in amino acids: CASSLYRASIQYF. The CDR3 DNA follows: TGCGCCAGCAGCTTGTACAGGGCCTCCATTCAGTACTTC.

V gene TRBV4-1 combines with J gene TRBJ2-2; 8 nucleotides match TRBD2. This CDR3 contains 15 residues. CDR1 is MGHRA, CDR2 YSYEKL, per germline. V lost 5 bases to trimming and J lost 4 bases; unmatched junction nucleotides: 6. The CDR3 reads CASSTREGITGELFF. The CDR3 DNA sequence: TGCGCCAGCAGCACCCGGGAGGGTATCACCGGGGAGCTGTTTTTT.

The chain has TRBV6-2 or TRBV6-3 and TRBJ1-1, with D uncertain. V was cut by 3 bases and J by 1 base, with 9 bases left in between. CDR3 size: 14 residues. Per germline, CDR1 MNHEY and CDR2 SVGEGT. Here the CDR3 DNA reads TGTGCCAGCAGTTATGGTGGAGGGAACACTGAAGCTTTCTTT. Translation: CASSYGGGNTEAFF.

This clonotype was detected only a few times. The V and J genes are TRBV7-8 and TRBJ2-3; weak D call: TRBD2 (5 bases). Trimming took off 4 bases at V and 1 base at J, with 9 bases between the two ends. The CDR3 length is 14 residues. Germline lookup yields CDR1 SGHVS and CDR2 FQNEAQ. In DNA, the CDR3 is TGTGCCAGCAGCTCAGAGGGCCGCACAGATACGCAGTATTTT. Its protein product is CASSSEGRTDTQYF.

The chain has TRBV4-3 and TRBJ2-1, with TRBD1 identical over 7 bases. This CDR3 comprises 15 residues. Germline lookup yields CDR1 LGHNA and CDR2 YSLEER. V was pared by 0 bases and J by 4 bases, with 3 bases of the junction left unmatched. CDR3 sequence: CASSQDWGQYNEQFF. The CDR3 nucleotides are TGCGCCAGCAGCCAAGATTGGGGACAGTACAATGAGCAGTTCTTC.

CDR3 coding DNA: TGTGCCAGCAGCTTAACAGGGTGGGATACGCAGTATTTT. Encoded protein: CASSLTGWDTQYF. The chain is built from TRBV7-2 and TRBJ2-3; D may be TRBD1 (6 bases). V lost 2 bases, J lost 6 bases, and 9 bases lay in between. The CDR3 consists of 13 residues. Germline V lookup: CDR1 SGHTA, CDR2 FQGNSA.

This clonotype appeared a few times. The gene calls are TRBV7-2 and TRBJ2-3; 13 bases are shared with TRBD2. Looked up from germline, CDR1 is SGHTA and CDR2 is FQGNSA. Trimming cost V 5 bases and J 6 bases; bases outside gene matches: 8. This CDR3 region has 16 residues. DNA for the CDR3: TGTGCCAGCAGCCGGACTAGCGGGAGACGGGGTGATACGCAGTATTTT. Translating gives CASSRTSGRRGDTQYF.

This clonotype appeared a few times. V gene TRBV6-6 combines with J gene TRBJ2-7, with 8 bases aligning to TRBD2. J gave up 6 bases and V 4 bases, and 8 bases lay outside the gene matches. The CDR3 runs 14 residues. Germline V gives CDR1 MNHNY, CDR2 SVGAGI (reference sequence). DNA for the CDR3: TGTGCCAGCAGTTCCGGGACTAGTAAGGGCGAGCAGTACTTC. Protein sequence: CASSSGTSKGEQYF.

This clonotype was observed a handful of times. This chain uses TRBV5-5 with TRBJ2-3, with a possible D match to TRBD2 (6 bases). CDR3 length: 14 amino acids. Germline CDR1 and CDR2: SGHKS and YYEKEE (reference sequence). Trimming pared 6 bases from V and 6 bases from J, leaving 17 bases between. This chain's CDR3 is CASTLQPGEDTQYF. CDR3 nucleotide sequence: TGTGCCAGCACTCTCCAGCCGGGGGAGGATACGCAGTATTTT. Based on the CDR3 plus reference TRBV5-5 and TRBJ2-3, the full variable domain is DAGVTQSPTHLIKTRGQQVTLRCSPISGHKSVSWYQQVLGQGPQFIFQYYEKEERGRGNFPDRFSARQFPNYSSELNVNALLLGDSALYLCASTLQPGEDTQYFGPGTRLTVL.